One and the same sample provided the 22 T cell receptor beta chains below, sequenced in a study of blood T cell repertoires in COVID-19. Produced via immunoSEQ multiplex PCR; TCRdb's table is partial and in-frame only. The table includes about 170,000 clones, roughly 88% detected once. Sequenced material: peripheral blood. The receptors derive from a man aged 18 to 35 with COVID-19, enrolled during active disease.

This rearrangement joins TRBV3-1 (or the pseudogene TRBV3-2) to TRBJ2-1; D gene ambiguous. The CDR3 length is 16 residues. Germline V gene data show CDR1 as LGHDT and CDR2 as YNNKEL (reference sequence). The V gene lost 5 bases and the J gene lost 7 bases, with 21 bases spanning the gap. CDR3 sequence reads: CASSNPSRYKMNEQFF. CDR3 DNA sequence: TGTGCCAGCAGCAATCCTTCACGCTATAAGATGAATGAGCAGTTCTTC.

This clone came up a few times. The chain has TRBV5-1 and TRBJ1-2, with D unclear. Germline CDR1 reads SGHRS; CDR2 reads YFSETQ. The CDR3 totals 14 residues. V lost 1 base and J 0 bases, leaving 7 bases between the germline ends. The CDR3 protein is CASSLSTANYGYTF. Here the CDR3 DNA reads TGCGCCAGCAGCTTGAGTACAGCTAACTATGGCTACACCTTC. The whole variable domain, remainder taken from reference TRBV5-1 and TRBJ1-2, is KAGVTQTPRYLIKTRGQQVTLSCSPISGHRSVSWYQQTPGQGLQFLFEYFSETQRNKGNFPGRFSGRQFSNSRSEMNVSTLELGDSALYLCASSLSTANYGYTFGSGTRLTVV.

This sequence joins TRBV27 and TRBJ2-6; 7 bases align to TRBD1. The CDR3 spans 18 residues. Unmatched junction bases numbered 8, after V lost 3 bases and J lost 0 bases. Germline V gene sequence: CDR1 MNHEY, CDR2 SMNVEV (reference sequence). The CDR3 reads CASSFRDSQNSGANVLTF. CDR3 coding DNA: TGTGCCAGCAGTTTCAGGGACAGCCAGAACTCTGGGGCCAACGTCCTGACTTTC. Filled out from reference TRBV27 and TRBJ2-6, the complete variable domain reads EAQVTQNPRYLITVTGKKLTVTCSQNMNHEYMSWYRQDPGLGLRQIYYSMNVEVTDKGDVPEGYKVSRKEKRNFPLILESPSPNQTSLYFCASSFRDSQNSGANVLTFGAGSRLTVL.

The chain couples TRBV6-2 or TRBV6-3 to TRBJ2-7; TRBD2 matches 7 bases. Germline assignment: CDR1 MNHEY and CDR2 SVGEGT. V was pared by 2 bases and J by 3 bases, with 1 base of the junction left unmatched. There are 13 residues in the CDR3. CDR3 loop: CASSYGGDYEQYF. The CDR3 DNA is TGTGCCAGCAGTTACGGGGGGGACTACGAGCAGTACTTC.

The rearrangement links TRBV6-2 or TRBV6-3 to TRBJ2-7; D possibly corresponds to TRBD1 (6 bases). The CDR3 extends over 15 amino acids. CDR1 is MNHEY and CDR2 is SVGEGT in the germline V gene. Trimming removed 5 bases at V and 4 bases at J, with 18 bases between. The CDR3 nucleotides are TGTGCCAGCAGTCACGTCCTTACTGACAGGTACGAGCAGTACTTC. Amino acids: CASSHVLTDRYEQYF.

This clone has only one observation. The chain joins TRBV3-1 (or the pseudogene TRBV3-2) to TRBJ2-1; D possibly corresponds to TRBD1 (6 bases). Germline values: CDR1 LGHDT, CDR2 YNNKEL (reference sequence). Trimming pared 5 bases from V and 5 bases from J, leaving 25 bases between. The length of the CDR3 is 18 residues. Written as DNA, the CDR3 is TGTGCCAGCAGCTCAGACAGGTTTGGTGGGGGCGGCCACAATGAGCAGTTCTTC. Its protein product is CASSSDRFGGGGHNEQFF.

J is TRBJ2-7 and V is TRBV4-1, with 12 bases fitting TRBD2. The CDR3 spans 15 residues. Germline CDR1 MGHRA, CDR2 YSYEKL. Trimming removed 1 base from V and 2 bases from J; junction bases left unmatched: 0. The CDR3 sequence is CASSQASGRAYEQYF. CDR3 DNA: TGCGCCAGCAGCCAAGCTAGCGGGAGGGCCTACGAGCAGTACTTC.

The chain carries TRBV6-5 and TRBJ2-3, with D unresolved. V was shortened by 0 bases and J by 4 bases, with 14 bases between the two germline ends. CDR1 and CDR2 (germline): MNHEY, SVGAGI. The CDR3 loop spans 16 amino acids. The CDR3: CASSYSASGRADTQYF. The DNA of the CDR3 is TGTGCCAGCAGTTACTCTGCTTCTGGCCGGGCAGATACGCAGTATTTT.

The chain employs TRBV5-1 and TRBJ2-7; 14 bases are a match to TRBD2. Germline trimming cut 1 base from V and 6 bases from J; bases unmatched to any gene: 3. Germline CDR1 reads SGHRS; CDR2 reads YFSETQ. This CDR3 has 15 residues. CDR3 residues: CASSLLGLAGGEQYF. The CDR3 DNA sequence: TGCGCCAGCAGCTTGCTTGGACTAGCGGGAGGCGAGCAGTACTTC.

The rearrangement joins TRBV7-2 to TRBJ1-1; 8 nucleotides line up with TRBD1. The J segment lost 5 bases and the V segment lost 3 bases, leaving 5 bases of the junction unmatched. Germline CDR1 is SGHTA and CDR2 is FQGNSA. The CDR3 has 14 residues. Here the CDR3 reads CASSFTQGGTEAFF. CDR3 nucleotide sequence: TGTGCCAGCAGCTTTACACAGGGGGGGACTGAAGCTTTCTTT. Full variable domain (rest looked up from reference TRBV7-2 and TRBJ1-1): GAGVSQSPSNKVTEKGKDVELRCDPISGHTALYWYRQSLGQGLEFLIYFQGNSAPDKSGLPSDRFSAERTGGSVSTLTIQRTQQEDSAVYLCASSFTQGGTEAFFGQGTRLTVV.

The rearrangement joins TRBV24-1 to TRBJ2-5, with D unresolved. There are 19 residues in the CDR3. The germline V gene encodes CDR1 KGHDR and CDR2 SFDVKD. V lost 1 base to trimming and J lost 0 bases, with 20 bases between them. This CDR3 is CATSDFPTTPGSNQETQYF. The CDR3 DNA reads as TGTGCCACCAGTGATTTCCCGACCACCCCCGGTAGCAACCAAGAGACCCAGTACTTC.

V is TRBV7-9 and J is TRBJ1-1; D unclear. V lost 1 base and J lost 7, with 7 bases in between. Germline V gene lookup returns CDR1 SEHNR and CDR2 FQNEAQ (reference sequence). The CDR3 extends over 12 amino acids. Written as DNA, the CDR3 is TGTGCCAGCAGCTTAGGGCCAGTTGAAGCTTTCTTT. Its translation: CASSLGPVEAFF. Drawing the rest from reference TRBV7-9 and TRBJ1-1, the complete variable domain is DTGVSQNPRHKITKRGQNVTFRCDPISEHNRLYWYRQTLGQGPEFLTYFQNEAQLEKSRLLSDRFSAERPKGSFSTLEIQRTEQGDSAMYLCASSLGPVEAFFGQGTRLTVV.

Written as DNA, the CDR3 is TGTGCCAGCAGTGAGCTCTCCGGACAGGGGCGAGATGGCTACACCTTC. Its protein is CASSELSGQGRDGYTF. The J gene is TRBJ1-2, the V gene TRBV2; 9 bases fit TRBD1. CDR1 is SNHLY, CDR2 FYNNEI, per germline. The CDR3 is 16 amino acids. V lost 3 bases, J lost 6 bases, and 11 bases stayed unmatched.

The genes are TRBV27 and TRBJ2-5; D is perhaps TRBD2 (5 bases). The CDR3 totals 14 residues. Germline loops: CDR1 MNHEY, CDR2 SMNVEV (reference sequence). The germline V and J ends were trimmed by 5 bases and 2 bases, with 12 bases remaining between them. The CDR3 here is CASSPRTVQETQYF. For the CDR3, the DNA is TGTGCCAGCAGTCCCCGGACTGTACAAGAGACCCAGTACTTC.

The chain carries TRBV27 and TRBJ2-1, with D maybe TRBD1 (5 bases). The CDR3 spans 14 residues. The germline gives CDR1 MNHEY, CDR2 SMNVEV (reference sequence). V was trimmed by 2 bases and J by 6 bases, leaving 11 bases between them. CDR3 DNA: TGTGCCAGCAGTTTAGGGGCTAACTCCAATGAGCAGTTCTTC. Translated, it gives CASSLGANSNEQFF.

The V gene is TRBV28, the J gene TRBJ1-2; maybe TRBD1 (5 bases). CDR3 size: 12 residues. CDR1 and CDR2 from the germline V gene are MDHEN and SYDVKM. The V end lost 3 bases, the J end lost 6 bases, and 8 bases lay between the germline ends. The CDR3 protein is CASSLRGHGYTF. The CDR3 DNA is TGTGCCAGCAGTTTGCGGGGCCATGGCTACACCTTC.

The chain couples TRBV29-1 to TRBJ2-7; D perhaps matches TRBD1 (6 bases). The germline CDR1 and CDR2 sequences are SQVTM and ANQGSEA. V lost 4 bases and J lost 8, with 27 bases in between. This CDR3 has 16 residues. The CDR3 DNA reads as TGCAGCGTTGTCCACAGGGCTGGGGGTCTTCCCGATCAGCAGTACTTC. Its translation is CSVVHRAGGLPDQQYF.

The CDR3, as DNA: TGTGCCAGCAGCTTAGATCGTGGAGGGTCTGGCGCCTATGAAGCTTTCTTT. As protein: CASSLDRGGSGAYEAFF. V gene TRBV11-2 combines with J gene TRBJ1-1; D is unresolved. CDR3 length: 17 residues. Trimming took off 0 bases at V and 7 bases at J, with 21 bases between the two ends. Germline-derived CDR1 and CDR2 are SGHAT and FQNNGV. Full variable domain (missing parts from reference TRBV11-2 and TRBJ1-1): EAGVAQSPRYKIIEKRQSVAFWCNPISGHATLYWYQQILGQGPKLLIQFQNNGVVDDSQLPKDRFSAERLKGVDSTLKIQPAKLEDSAVYLCASSLDRGGSGAYEAFFGQGTRLTVV.

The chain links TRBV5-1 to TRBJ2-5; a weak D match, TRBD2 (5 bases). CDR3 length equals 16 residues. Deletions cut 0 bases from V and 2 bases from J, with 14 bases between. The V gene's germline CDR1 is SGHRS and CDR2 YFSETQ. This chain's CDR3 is CASSLAGRILQETQYF. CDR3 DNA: TGCGCCAGCAGCTTGGCTGGGAGAATTTTACAAGAGACCCAGTACTTC.

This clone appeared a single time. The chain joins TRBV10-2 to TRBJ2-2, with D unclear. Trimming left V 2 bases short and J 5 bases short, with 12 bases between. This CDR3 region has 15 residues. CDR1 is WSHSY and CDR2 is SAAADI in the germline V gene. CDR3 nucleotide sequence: TGCGCCAGCAGTGAGCCGCGCCTTAAGACCGGGGAGCTGTTTTTT. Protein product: CASSEPRLKTGELFF.

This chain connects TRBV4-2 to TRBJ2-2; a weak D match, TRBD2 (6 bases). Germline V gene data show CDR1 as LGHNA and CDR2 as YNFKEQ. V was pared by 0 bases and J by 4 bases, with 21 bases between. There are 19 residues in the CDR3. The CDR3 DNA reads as TGTGCCAGCAGCCAAGACCCAGAACTTGGCGGGACCCCCACCGGGGAGCTGTTTTTT. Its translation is CASSQDPELGGTPTGELFF.

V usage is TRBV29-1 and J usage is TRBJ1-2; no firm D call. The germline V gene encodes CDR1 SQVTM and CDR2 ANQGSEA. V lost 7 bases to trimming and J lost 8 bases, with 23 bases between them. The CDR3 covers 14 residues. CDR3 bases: TGCAGCGCCAAGTCGGGGTCTTATCATAGGGGCTACACCTTC. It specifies CSAKSGSYHRGYTF. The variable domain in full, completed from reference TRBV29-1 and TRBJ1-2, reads SAVISQKPSRDICQRGTSLTIQCQVDSQVTMMFWYRQQPGQSLTLIATANQGSEATYESGFVIDKFPISRPNLTFSTLTVSNMSPEDSSIYLCSAKSGSYHRGYTFGSGTRLTVV.